The rows below give T cell receptor beta chains drawn from one sample of a study of blood T cell repertoires in COVID-19. The table came from immunoSEQ multiplex PCR; TCRdb's copy has only in-frame clones and leaves some out. The data contain roughly 500,000 clones, 75% to 90% of them singletons. The specimen was peripheral blood. These receptors were collected from a man between 18 and 29 years old with COVID-19, enrolled during active disease. CDR3s include the opening cysteine and the closing phenylalanine or tryptophan. A D gene is named only where the DNA matches it firmly. Expanded clones are given a class, and other clones once, few, many or no size at all.

TRBJ2-5	TRBD2	TRBV11-3	-	TGTGCCAGCAGCTATTTTGCGGGAGGACGGGAGACCCAGTACTTC	CASSYFAGGRETQYF
TRBJ2-3	TRBD2	TRBV24-1	-	TGTGCCACCAGTGATTCGAATAGCGGGGGGGCCTCAGATACGCAGTATTTT	CATSDSNSGGASDTQYF
TRBJ2-5	TRBD1	TRBV3-1/TRBV3-2	-	TGTGCCAGCAGCCAGGGGGACAGGGGTTGGAAGACCCAGTACTTC	CASSQGDRGWKTQYF
TRBJ2-2	-	TRBV7-3	-	TGTGCCAGCAGCTTAGCGGGGTCCGGGGAGCTGTTTTTT	CASSLAGSGELFF
TRBJ2-1	TRBD2	TRBV2	-	TGTGCCAGCAGGCTAGCGGGCAATGAGCAGTTCTTC	CASRLAGNEQFF
TRBJ2-7	-	TRBV12-3/TRBV12-4	-	TGTGCCAGCAGTTTAGCTTCGCAGTACGAGCAGTACTTC	CASSLASQYEQYF
TRBJ2-5	TRBD2	TRBV4-1	-	TGCGCCAGCAGCCAAGATGGAATAGCGGGAGGCCGCCAGGAGACCCAGTACTTC	CASSQDGIAGGRQETQYF
TRBJ2-5	TRBD2	TRBV5-5	-	TGTGCCAGCAACCTACTAGCGGGGGAAGAGACCCAGTACTTC	CASNLLAGEETQYF
TRBJ1-6	TRBD1	TRBV5-1	few	TGCGCCAGCAGCAAATCGACAGGGATGGATTCACCCCTCCACTTT	CASSKSTGMDSPLHF
TRBJ2-2	-	TRBV30	-	TGTGCCTGGAGTGTATGGGGGGATACCGGGGAGCTGTTTTTT	CAWSVWGDTGELFF
TRBJ1-5	-	TRBV5-5	-	TGTGCCAGCAGCTTGCAGGTCGGCAATCAGCCCCAGCATTTT	CASSLQVGNQPQHF
TRBJ2-1	TRBD2	TRBV9	once	TGTGCCAGCAGCGGTGAGCGGGGGGCCTCCTACAATGAGCAGTTCTTC	CASSGERGASYNEQFF
TRBJ2-5	TRBD2	TRBV27	-	TGTGCCAGCAGTTTTTTTTACGGGACTAGCGGGATCGAGACCCAGTACTTC	CASSFFYGTSGIETQYF
TRBJ2-5	-	TRBV7-9	-	TGTGCCAGCAGCTTAGGGCAGGGGGGTCAAAAGACCCAGTACTTC	CASSLGQGGQKTQYF
TRBJ1-1	-	TRBV6-5	-	TGTGCCAGCACCAGACGGTGGGCAGGGAACACTGAAGCTTTCTTT	CASTRRWAGNTEAFF
TRBJ2-1	TRBD1	TRBV7-9	-	TGTGCCAGCAGCTCCGACAGGGGTAGGAATGAGCAGTTCTTC	CASSSDRGRNEQFF
TRBJ2-2	TRBD2	TRBV6-1	-	TGTGCCAGCAGTGGCGGGAGGACCTACCCGAACACCGGGGAGCTGTTTTTT	CASSGGRTYPNTGELFF
TRBJ2-1	TRBD2	TRBV6-1	-	TGTGCCAGCAGTGACCCAGCGGGAGGGAATGAGCAGTTCTTC	CASSDPAGGNEQFF
TRBJ2-1	TRBD2	TRBV7-3	-	TGTGCCAGCAGCCCCCATGCTAGCGGGAAAAGAGATGAGCAGTTCTTC	CASSPHASGKRDEQFF
TRBJ1-1	-	TRBV12-3/TRBV12-4	once	TGTGCCAGCAGTATCGGGATGGACACTGAAGCTTTCTTT	CASSIGMDTEAFF
TRBJ1-1	-	TRBV3-1/TRBV3-2	-	TGTGCCAGCAGCCAAGGGAGAGTCGCTGAAGCTTTCTTT	CASSQGRVAEAFF
TRBJ2-7	TRBD1	TRBV2	-	TGTGCCAGCACTGAAGACAGGGTGGGGACCTACGAGCAGTACTTC	CASTEDRVGTYEQYF
TRBJ2-5	-	TRBV10-2	-	TGCGCCAGCAGGCCCTCTAGAAATCAAGAGACCCAGTACTTC	CASRPSRNQETQYF
TRBJ2-1	TRBD2	TRBV19	-	TGTGCCAGCCTACCTAGCGGGGGGCCAATGAATGAGCAGTTCTTC	CASLPSGGPMNEQFF
TRBJ1-1	-	TRBV19	-	TGTGCCAGTAGTATATCAGGGGCGCGATCTGACACTGAAGCTTTCTTT	CASSISGARSDTEAFF
TRBJ2-7	-	TRBV18	-	TGTGCCAGCTCACCACCAGCAGGGTCCTCCTCCTACGAGCAGTACTTC	CASSPPAGSSSYEQYF
TRBJ1-2	-	TRBV7-9	-	TGTGCCAGCAGCCCCCGCAACCAGGATGGCTACACCTTC	CASSPRNQDGYTF
TRBJ2-1	TRBD2	TRBV27	-	TGTGCCAGCAGTTTAGGACTGGCGTCCGGACTAGCGAGCTACAATGAGCAGTTCTTC	CASSLGLASGLASYNEQFF
TRBJ2-3	-	TRBV19	-	TGTGCCAGTAGTTCAAGAGGAACAGATACGCAGTATTTT	CASSSRGTDTQYF
TRBJ1-2	-	TRBV6-1	-	TGTGCCAGCAGTGATTTGGGACACCGATATGGCTACACCTTC	CASSDLGHRYGYTF
TRBJ2-1	TRBD2	TRBV9	-	TGTGCCAGCAGCGCCGGTCCGGGCGGGAGCTCCTACAATGAGCAGTTCTTC	CASSAGPGGSSYNEQFF
TRBJ1-2	TRBD1	TRBV11-2	-	TGTGCCAGCAGCCCTTCAGTCGGGACAGGGTCACTCTATGGCTACACCTTC	CASSPSVGTGSLYGYTF
TRBJ2-2	TRBD2	TRBV7-6	few	TGTGCCAGCAGCTGGAAAATAGCGGGGGAAGGCGGGGAGCTGTTTTTT	CASSWKIAGEGGELFF
TRBJ2-7	TRBD2	TRBV18	few	TGTGCCAGCTCACCTCTTGAGGCGGGAGGCTACGAGCAGTACTTC	CASSPLEAGGYEQYF
TRBJ2-3	TRBD2	TRBV5-1	-	TGCGCCAGCAGCCAGCTAGCGGGGGGCACAGATACGCAGTATTTT	CASSQLAGGTDTQYF
TRBJ1-6	-	TRBV19	-	TGTGCCAGTAGTATCCTGGGGAGCTCCTATAATTCACCCCTCCACTTT	CASSILGSSYNSPLHF
TRBJ1-2	-	TRBV7-9	-	TGTGCCAGCAGCTTGGAGGGCTATGGCTACACCTTC	CASSLEGYGYTF
TRBJ2-5	-	TRBV11-2	-	TGTGCCAGCAGCCAACTTGGTGGCCAGTACTTC	CASSQLGGQYF
TRBJ2-1	-	TRBV9	-	TGTGCCAGCAGCTTTTCAGGGGGGTGGGATGAGCAGTTCTTC	CASSFSGGWDEQFF
TRBJ2-3	TRBD2	TRBV28	-	TGTGCCAGCAGCCTCAGGACTAGCCCAAGCACAGATACGCAGTATTTT	CASSLRTSPSTDTQYF
TRBJ2-4	TRBD1	TRBV5-1	-	TGCGCCAGCAGCTTGGCCGGGACAGGGAGGGATTTTCAGTACTTC	CASSLAGTGRDFQYF
TRBJ2-5	-	TRBV3-1/TRBV3-2	-	TGTGCCAGCAGCCAACTCCCCCAAGAGACCCAGTACTTC	CASSQLPQETQYF
TRBJ2-1	-	TRBV3-1/TRBV3-2	-	TGTGCCACCGGAGTTAGGGGGGGTGAGCAGTTCTTC	CATGVRGGEQFF
TRBJ2-7	-	TRBV6-5	few	TGTGCCAGTCGGACCATGACGGGAGAACGTGTAAAGCAGTACTTC	CASRTMTGERVKQYF
TRBJ2-7	TRBD1	TRBV10-3	-	TGTGCCATCAGCCCAATACAGGGGAGATTATCCTACGAGCAGTACTTC	CAISPIQGRLSYEQYF
TRBJ2-1	TRBD1	TRBV19	-	TGTGCCAGTAGCACCGGACAGGGCTTCAATGAGCAGTTCTTC	CASSTGQGFNEQFF
TRBJ2-1	TRBD1	TRBV6-5	once	TGTGCCAGCAGGAGGACAGGGTATAACAATGAGCAGTTCTTC	CASRRTGYNNEQFF
TRBJ1-2	TRBD1	TRBV5-4	-	TGTGCCAGCAGCTCGGACAGGGCGGCCTATGGCTACACCTTC	CASSSDRAAYGYTF
TRBJ2-5	TRBD2	TRBV24-1	-	TGTGCCACCAGTGATTCGACTAGCGGGAGGGGACAAGAGACCCAGTACTTC	CATSDSTSGRGQETQYF
TRBJ2-2	TRBD1	TRBV7-9	-	TGTGCCAGCATCCACGGGACAGTCAACACCGGGGAGCTGTTTTTT	CASIHGTVNTGELFF
TRBJ2-1	-	TRBV5-6	-	TGTGCCAGCAGCTTGGACAGTAACTCCTACAATGAGCAGTTCTTC	CASSLDSNSYNEQFF